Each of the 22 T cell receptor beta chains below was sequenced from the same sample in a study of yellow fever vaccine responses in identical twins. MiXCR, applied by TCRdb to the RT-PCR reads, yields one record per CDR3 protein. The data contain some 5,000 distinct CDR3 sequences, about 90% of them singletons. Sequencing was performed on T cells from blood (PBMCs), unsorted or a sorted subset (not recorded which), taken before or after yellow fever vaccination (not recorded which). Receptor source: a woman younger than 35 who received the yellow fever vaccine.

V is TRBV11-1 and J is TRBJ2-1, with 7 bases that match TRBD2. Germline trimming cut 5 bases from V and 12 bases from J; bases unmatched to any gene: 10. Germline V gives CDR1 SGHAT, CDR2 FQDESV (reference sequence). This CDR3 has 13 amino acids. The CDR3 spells CASSDGLDMGQFF. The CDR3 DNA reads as TGTGCCAGCAGCGATGGACTAGACATGGGGCAGTTCTTC.

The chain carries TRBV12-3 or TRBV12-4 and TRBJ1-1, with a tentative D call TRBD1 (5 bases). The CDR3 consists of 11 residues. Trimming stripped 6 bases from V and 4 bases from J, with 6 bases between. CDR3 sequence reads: CASRRGTEAFF. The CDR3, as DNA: TGTGCCAGCAGGAGGGGCACTGAAGCTTTCTTT.

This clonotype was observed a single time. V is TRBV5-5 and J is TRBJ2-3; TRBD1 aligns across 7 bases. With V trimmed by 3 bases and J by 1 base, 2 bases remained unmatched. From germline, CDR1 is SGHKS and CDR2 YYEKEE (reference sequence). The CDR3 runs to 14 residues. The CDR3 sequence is CASSSGTGTDTQYF. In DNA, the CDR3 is TGTGCCAGCAGCTCCGGGACAGGCACAGATACGCAGTATTTT.

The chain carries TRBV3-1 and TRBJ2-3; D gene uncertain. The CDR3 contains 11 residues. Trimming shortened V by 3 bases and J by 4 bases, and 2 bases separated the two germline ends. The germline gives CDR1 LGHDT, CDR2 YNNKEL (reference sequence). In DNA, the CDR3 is TGTGCCAGCAGCCATTCAGATACGCAGTATTTT. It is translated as CASSHSDTQYF.

CDR3 protein: CASSLGQGDYGYTF. The CDR3 DNA reads TGCGCCAGCAGCCTGGGACAGGGAGACTATGGCTACACCTTC. This sequence joins TRBV5-1 and TRBJ1-2, with TRBD1 identical over 9 bases. Germline V gene data show CDR1 as SGHRS and CDR2 as YFSETQ. J gave up 3 bases and V 4 bases, and 4 bases lay outside the gene matches. The CDR3 runs 14 residues.

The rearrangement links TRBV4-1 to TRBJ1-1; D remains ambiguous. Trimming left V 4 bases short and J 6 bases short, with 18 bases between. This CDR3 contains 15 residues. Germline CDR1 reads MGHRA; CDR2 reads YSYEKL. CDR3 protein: CASSRQTGLNSEAFF. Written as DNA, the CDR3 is TGCGCCAGCAGCCGCCAGACGGGGTTAAACTCTGAAGCTTTCTTT.

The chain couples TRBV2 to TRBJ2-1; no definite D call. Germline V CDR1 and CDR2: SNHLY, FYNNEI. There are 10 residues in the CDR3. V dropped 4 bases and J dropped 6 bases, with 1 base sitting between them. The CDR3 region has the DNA TGTGCCAGCAGTGTCAATGAGCAGTTCTTC. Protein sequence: CASSVNEQFF. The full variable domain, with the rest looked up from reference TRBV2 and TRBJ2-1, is EPEVTQTPSHQVTQMGQEVILRCVPISNHLYFYWYRQILGQKVEFLVSFYNNEISEKSEIFDDQFSVERPDGSNFTLKIRSTKLEDSAMYFCASSVNEQFFGPGTRLTVL.

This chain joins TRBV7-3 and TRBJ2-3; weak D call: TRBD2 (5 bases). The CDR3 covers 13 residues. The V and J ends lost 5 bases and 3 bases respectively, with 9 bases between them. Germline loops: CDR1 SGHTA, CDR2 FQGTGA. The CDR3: CASSTTRTDTQYF. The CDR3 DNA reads TGTGCCAGCAGCACCACTAGGACAGATACGCAGTATTTT.

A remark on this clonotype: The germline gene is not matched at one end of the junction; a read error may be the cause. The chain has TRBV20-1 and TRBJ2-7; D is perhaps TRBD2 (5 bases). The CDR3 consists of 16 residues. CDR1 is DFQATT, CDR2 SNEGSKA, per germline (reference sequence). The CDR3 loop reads CNARLIGLADPYEQYF. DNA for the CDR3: TGCAATGCTAGATTGATAGGACTCGCGGATCCCTACGAGCAGTACTTC.

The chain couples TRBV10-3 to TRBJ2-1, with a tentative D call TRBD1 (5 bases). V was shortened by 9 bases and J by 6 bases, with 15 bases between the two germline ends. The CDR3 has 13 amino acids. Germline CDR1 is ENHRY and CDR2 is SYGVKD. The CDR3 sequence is CAILDKLTNEQFF. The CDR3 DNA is TGTGCCATACTGGACAAACTCACCAATGAGCAGTTCTTC.

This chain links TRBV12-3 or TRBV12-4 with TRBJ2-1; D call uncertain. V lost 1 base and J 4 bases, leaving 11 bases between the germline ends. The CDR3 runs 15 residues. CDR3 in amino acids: CASSLGFSAYNEQFF. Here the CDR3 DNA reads TGTGCCAGCAGTTTAGGATTTTCCGCGTACAATGAGCAGTTCTTC.

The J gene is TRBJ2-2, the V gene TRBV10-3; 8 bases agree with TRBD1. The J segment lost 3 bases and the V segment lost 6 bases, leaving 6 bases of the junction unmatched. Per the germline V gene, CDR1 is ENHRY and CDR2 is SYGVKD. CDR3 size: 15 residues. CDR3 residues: CAIRRTGPYTGELFF. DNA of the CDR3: TGTGCCATCAGACGGACAGGGCCTTACACCGGGGAGCTGTTTTTT.

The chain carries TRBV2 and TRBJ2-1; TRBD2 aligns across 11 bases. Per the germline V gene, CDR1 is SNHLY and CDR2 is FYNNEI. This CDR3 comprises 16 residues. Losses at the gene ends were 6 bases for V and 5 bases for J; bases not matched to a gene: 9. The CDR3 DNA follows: TGTGCCAGCAGGGCCCGACTAGCGGGAATGGACAATGAGCAGTTCTTC. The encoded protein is CASRARLAGMDNEQFF.

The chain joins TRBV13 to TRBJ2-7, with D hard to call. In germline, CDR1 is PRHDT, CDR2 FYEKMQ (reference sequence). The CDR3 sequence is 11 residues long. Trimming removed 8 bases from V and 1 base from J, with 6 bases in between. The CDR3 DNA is TGTGCCAGCGGGGTTTCCTACGAGCAGTACTTC. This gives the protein CASGVSYEQYF.

The CDR3 sequence is CASSLRSGTSGNSYEQYF. For the CDR3, the DNA is TGTGCCAGCAGCTTAAGGAGTGGGACTAGCGGGAATTCCTACGAGCAGTACTTC. V gene TRBV11-2 combines with J gene TRBJ2-7; 13 bases align to TRBD2. The CDR3 runs to 18 residues. Germline lookup yields CDR1 SGHAT and CDR2 FQNNGV. V lost 2 bases and J lost 1; bases outside the gene matches: 8.

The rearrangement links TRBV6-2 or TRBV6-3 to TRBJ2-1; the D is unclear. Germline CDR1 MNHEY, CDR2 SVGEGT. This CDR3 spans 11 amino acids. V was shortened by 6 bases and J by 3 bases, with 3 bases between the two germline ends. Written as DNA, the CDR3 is TGTGCCAGCAGAGGCTACAATGAGCAGTTCTTC. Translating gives CASRGYNEQFF.

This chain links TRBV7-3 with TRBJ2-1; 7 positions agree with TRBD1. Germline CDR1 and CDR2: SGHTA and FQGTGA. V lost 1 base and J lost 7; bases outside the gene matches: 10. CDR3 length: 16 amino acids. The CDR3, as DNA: TGTGCCAGCAGCTTAAAAGGGGGCCAAACAGGGAATGAGCAGTTCTTC. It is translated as CASSLKGGQTGNEQFF. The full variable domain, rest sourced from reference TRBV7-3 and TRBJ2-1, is GAGVSQTPSNKVTEKGKYVELRCDPISGHTALYWYRQSLGQGPEFLIYFQGTGAADDSGLPNDRFFAVRPEGSVSTLKIQRTERGDSAVYLCASSLKGGQTGNEQFFGPGTRLTVL.

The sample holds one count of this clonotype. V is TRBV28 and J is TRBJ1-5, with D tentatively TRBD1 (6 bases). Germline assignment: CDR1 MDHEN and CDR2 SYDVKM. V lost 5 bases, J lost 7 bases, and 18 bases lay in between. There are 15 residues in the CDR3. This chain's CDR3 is CASSPQGPLVQPQHF. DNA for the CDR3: TGTGCCAGCAGTCCACAGGGTCCCTTGGTACAGCCCCAGCATTTT.

The CDR3 loop reads CASSSPDREEETQYF. CDR3 in DNA: TGTGCCAGCAGCTCCCCGGACAGGGAAGAAGAGACCCAGTACTTC. The genes are TRBV11-1 and TRBJ2-5; 8 positions match TRBD1. V lost 4 bases, J lost 3 bases, and 7 bases stayed unmatched. The CDR3 runs 15 residues. Germline CDR1 is SGHAT and CDR2 is FQDESV (reference sequence).

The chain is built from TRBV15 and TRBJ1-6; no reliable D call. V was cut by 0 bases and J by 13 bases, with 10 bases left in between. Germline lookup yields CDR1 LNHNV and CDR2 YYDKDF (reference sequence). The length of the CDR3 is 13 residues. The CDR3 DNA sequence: TGTGCCACCAGCAGAGATTGGGGAGCGCCCCTCCACTTT. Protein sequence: CATSRDWGAPLHF.

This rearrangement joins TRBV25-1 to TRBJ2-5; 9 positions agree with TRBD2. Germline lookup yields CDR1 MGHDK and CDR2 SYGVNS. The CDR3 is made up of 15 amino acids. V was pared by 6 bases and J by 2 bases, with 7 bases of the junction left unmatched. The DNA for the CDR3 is TGTGCCAGCAGCTTGACTAGCGGAGTACAAGAGACCCAGTACTTC. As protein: CASSLTSGVQETQYF.

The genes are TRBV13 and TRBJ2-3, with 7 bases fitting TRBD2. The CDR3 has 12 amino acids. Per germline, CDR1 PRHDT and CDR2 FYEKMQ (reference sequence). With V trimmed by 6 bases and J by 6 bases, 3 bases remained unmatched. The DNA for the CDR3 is TGTGCCAGCAGTCTTAGCGGGGATACGCAGTATTTT. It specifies CASSLSGDTQYF.